One and the same sample provided the 23 T cell receptor beta chains below, sequenced in a study of blood T cell repertoires in COVID-19. Generated by immunoSEQ multiplex PCR, the TCRdb table keeps only in-frame clones and is missing some. The sample carries around 340,000 clones, around 88% recorded once. Specimen: peripheral blood. These receptors were obtained from a woman aged 55-70 years with COVID-19, enrolled during active disease.

The chain employs TRBV7-2 and TRBJ1-3; TRBD1 aligns across 9 bases. The CDR3 length is 15 residues. J gave up 1 base and V 5 bases, and 3 bases lay outside the gene matches. Germline V gene sequence: CDR1 SGHTA, CDR2 FQGNSA. The CDR3 bases are TGTGCCAGCAGCCCGACAGGGGGATCTGGAAACACCATATATTTT. Translating gives CASSPTGGSGNTIYF.

The gene calls are TRBV30 and TRBJ2-3; the D is unclear. This CDR3 is 13 amino acids long. Trimming removed 5 bases from V and 1 base from J, with 10 bases in between. In germline, CDR1 is GTSNPN, CDR2 SVGIG (reference sequence). The CDR3 nucleotides are TGTGCCTGGTCTCGTACGGGCACAGATACGCAGTATTTT. Its translation is CAWSRTGTDTQYF. Complete variable domain (other parts from reference TRBV30 and TRBJ2-3): SQTIHQWPATLVQPVGSPLSLECTVEGTSNPNLYWYRQAAGRGLQLLFYSVGIGQISSEVPQNLSASRPQDRQFILSSKKLLLSDSGFYLCAWSRTGTDTQYFGPGTRLTVL.

The gene calls are TRBV11-3 and TRBJ1-1; D remains ambiguous. Germline values: CDR1 SGHNT, CDR2 YENEEA. CDR3 length equals 13 residues. V was clipped by 1 base and J by 4 bases, with 7 bases between them. CDR3 bases: TGTGCCAGCAGCTTAGCAGAGGGCACTGAAGCTTTCTTT. It encodes CASSLAEGTEAFF.

The chain is built from TRBV30 and TRBJ2-7; D is possibly TRBD1 (6 bases). The CDR3 sequence is 12 residues long. Per germline, CDR1 GTSNPN and CDR2 SVGIG (reference sequence). Trimming removed 3 bases at V and 4 bases at J, with 10 bases between. CDR3 region: CAWSFQGYEQYF. CDR3 DNA: TGTGCCTGGAGCTTCCAGGGGTACGAGCAGTACTTC.

The CDR3 sequence: CASSIAGNSGNTIYF. The CDR3 coding sequence is TGTGCCAGTAGTATAGCAGGAAACTCTGGAAACACCATATATTTT. This chain links TRBV19 with TRBJ1-3; D gene uncertain. There are 15 residues in the CDR3. Looked up from germline, CDR1 is LNHDA and CDR2 is SQIVND (reference sequence). Trimming cost V 1 base and J 0 bases, with 7 bases left between them.

V is TRBV5-4 and J is TRBJ2-1; 10 nucleotides match TRBD2. V lost 4 bases and J lost 6; bases outside the gene matches: 4. The CDR3 spans 14 residues. From germline, CDR1 is SGHNT and CDR2 YYREEE (reference sequence). CDR3 bases: TGTGCCAGCAGCCCTAGCGGGGGTGCCAATGAGCAGTTCTTC. Translating it yields CASSPSGGANEQFF. Combining the CDR3 with reference TRBV5-4 and TRBJ2-1 gives the whole variable domain ETGVTQSPTHLIKTRGQQVTLRCSSQSGHNTVSWYQQALGQGPQFIFQYYREEENGRGNFPPRFSGLQFPNYSSELNVNALELDDSALYLCASSPSGGANEQFFGPGTRLTVL.

This sequence joins TRBV2 and TRBJ2-3; 10 nucleotides match TRBD2. The V segment lost 7 bases and the J segment 4 bases; nucleotides outside the gene matches: 8. CDR3 length equals 15 residues. CDR1 and CDR2 (germline): SNHLY, FYNNEI. This chain's CDR3 is CASKRLAGPADTQYF. The CDR3 DNA is TGTGCCAGCAAACGACTAGCGGGTCCCGCAGATACGCAGTATTTT.

CDR3 amino acids: CASSEQAYPVRSGNTIYF. CDR3 DNA sequence: TGTGCCAGCAGTGAACAGGCTTACCCTGTACGTTCTGGAAACACCATATATTTT. The chain carries TRBV2 and TRBJ1-3; D not resolved. Germline CDR1 SNHLY, CDR2 FYNNEI. With 2 bases removed from V and 1 base from J, the gap between germline ends came to 18 bases. The CDR3 contains 18 residues.

The chain links TRBV28 to TRBJ1-1; D call uncertain. V was clipped by 6 bases and J by 1 base, with 12 bases between them. The CDR3 sequence is 14 residues long. The germline V gene encodes CDR1 MDHEN and CDR2 SYDVKM. CDR3 amino acids: CASSPRRGNTEAFF. The CDR3 DNA reads TGTGCCAGCAGCCCCCGTCGGGGGAACACTGAAGCTTTCTTT.

The genes are TRBV14 and TRBJ1-2, with D possibly matching TRBD1 (5 bases). The CDR3 covers 14 residues. Germline loops: CDR1 SGHDN, CDR2 FVKESK. V shed 1 base and J shed 2 bases, with 8 bases lying between them. CDR3 sequence: CASSQAQGNYGYTF. The CDR3 region has the DNA TGTGCCAGCAGCCAAGCGCAGGGAAACTATGGCTACACCTTC.

The chain joins TRBV11-3 to TRBJ2-2; a weak D match, TRBD1 (5 bases). Trimming pared 7 bases from V and 6 bases from J, leaving 15 bases between. This CDR3 contains 14 residues. Germline V gives CDR1 SGHNT, CDR2 YENEEA. The DNA of the CDR3 is TGTGCCAGCACCGGTAGGGGTGGTGCCGGGGAGCTGTTTTTT. This encodes CASTGRGGAGELFF.

J is TRBJ1-1 and V is TRBV5-6; the D gene is possibly TRBD1 (6 bases). The CDR3 loop spans 15 amino acids. Per the germline V gene, CDR1 is SGHDT and CDR2 is YYEEEE. The V end was cut by 1 base, the J end by 2 bases, with 12 bases between. In DNA, the CDR3 is TGTGCCAGCAGCTTGTATCGCAGGGGAAACACTGAAGCTTTCTTT. Translated: CASSLYRRGNTEAFF. Variable domain in full (rest from reference TRBV5-6 and TRBJ1-1): DAGVTQSPTHLIKTRGQQVTLRCSPKSGHDTVSWYQQALGQGPQFIFQYYEEEERQRGNFPDRFSGHQFPNYSSELNVNALLLGDSALYLCASSLYRRGNTEAFFGQGTRLTVV.

The V call is TRBV21-1, the J call TRBJ1-5; TRBD1, the table's D call, lacks a check against the DNA. TRBV21-1 is described as a pseudogene. The CDR3 length is 14 residues. The CDR3 bases are TGTGCCAGCAGCAAGACAGGCATCAATCAGCCCCAGCATTTT. This translates into CASSKTGINQPQHF.

The rearrangement links TRBV3-1 (or the pseudogene TRBV3-2) to TRBJ2-7; D may be TRBD1 (6 bases). The CDR3 spans 15 residues. In germline, CDR1 is LGHDT, CDR2 YNNKEL (reference sequence). Trimming removed 0 bases from V and 2 bases from J, with 11 bases in between. The DNA for the CDR3 is TGTGCCAGCAGCCAAGACGTCAGGGGCCCCTACGAGCAGTACTTC. It codes for CASSQDVRGPYEQYF.

The rearrangement links TRBV7-9 to TRBJ1-1; D not certain. Germline CDR1 is SEHNR and CDR2 is FQNEAQ (reference sequence). Trimming left V 3 bases short and J 0 bases short, with 11 bases between. There are 15 residues in the CDR3. CDR3 nucleotide sequence: TGTGCCAGCAGCTTCCGATCTACGTTGAACACTGAAGCTTTCTTT. It encodes CASSFRSTLNTEAFF.

This clone was detected only once. Written as DNA, the CDR3 is TGTGCCAGCAGCCTAAGCCGGACTAGCGGGTGGGAGACCCAGTACTTC. Its translation is CASSLSRTSGWETQYF. This rearrangement joins TRBV7-2 to TRBJ2-5; 11 positions match TRBD2. The CDR3 sequence is 16 residues long. CDR1 and CDR2 (germline): SGHTA, FQGNSA. Trimming removed 5 bases from V and 5 bases from J; junction bases left unmatched: 10.

The chain couples TRBV4-2 to TRBJ2-2; 8 nucleotides agree with TRBD2. The CDR3 covers 15 residues. CDR1 and CDR2 (germline): LGHNA, YNFKEQ. Unmatched junction bases numbered 4, after V lost 4 bases and J lost 3 bases. As DNA, the CDR3 is TGTGCCAGCAGCCTCAGCGGGGGATACACCGGGGAGCTGTTTTTT. Its protein product is CASSLSGGYTGELFF.

The CDR3 spells CASSKALSAFRGGSHEQFF. Here the CDR3 DNA reads TGTGCCAGCAGCAAAGCGCTTTCTGCCTTTCGGGGGGGCTCTCATGAGCAGTTCTTC. The chain is built from TRBV21-1 and TRBJ2-1; the table assigns TRBD2, which was not confirmed against the DNA. TRBV21-1 is given as a pseudogene. The CDR3 covers 19 residues.

The chain joins TRBV19 to TRBJ1-1; TRBD1 agrees at 9 bases. V dropped 3 bases and J dropped 5; count of bases not matched to a gene: 4. CDR3 length equals 14 residues. Germline V gives CDR1 LNHDA, CDR2 SQIVND (reference sequence). CDR3 sequence (DNA): TGTGCCAGTAGTATCGTAGGACAGGGGACTGAAGCTTTCTTT. Its translation is CASSIVGQGTEAFF.

The V gene is TRBV11-1, the J gene TRBJ1-2; D might be TRBD1 (6 bases). The CDR3 has 15 amino acids. Germline CDR1 is SGHAT and CDR2 is FQDESV (reference sequence). V was cut by 1 base and J by 4 bases, with 13 bases left in between. The CDR3 DNA reads as TGTGCCAGCAGCTTAGAGGCGGACAGCCTCTATGGCTACACCTTC. This gives the protein CASSLEADSLYGYTF.

The DNA for the CDR3 is TGTGCCAGCAGTGATTGGTCGGGGGGAGGCTACACCTTC. Translated: CASSDWSGGGYTF. This rearrangement joins TRBV6-1 to TRBJ1-2, with a tentative D call TRBD1 (5 bases). The CDR3 length is 13 residues. Trimming stripped 3 bases from V and 8 bases from J, with 13 bases between. Germline CDR1 reads MNHNS; CDR2 reads SASEGT.

This sequence joins TRBV27 and TRBJ2-5; D perhaps matches TRBD2 (6 bases). In germline, CDR1 is MNHEY, CDR2 SMNVEV (reference sequence). CDR3 size: 13 residues. With 8 bases removed from V and 5 bases from J, the gap between germline ends came to 15 bases. The chain's CDR3 is CASSPAGRETQYF. The CDR3 DNA sequence: TGTGCCAGCTCTCCCGCGGGGAGGGAGACCCAGTACTTC.

V is TRBV3-1 (or the pseudogene TRBV3-2) and J is TRBJ1-4; 8 bases fit TRBD1. Germline trimming cut 2 bases from V and 3 bases from J; bases unmatched to any gene: 5. This CDR3 spans 16 amino acids. The germline CDR1 and CDR2 sequences are LGHDT and YNNKEL (reference sequence). Written as DNA, the CDR3 is TGTGCCAGCAGCCAAAACAGGGGGAAGGCTAATGAAAAACTGTTTTTT. Translated: CASSQNRGKANEKLFF.